Given below is one TCR beta chain in context. TCRdb's table, derived via immunoSEQ multiplex PCR, lists solely in-frame clones and lacks some. Of under 95,000 clones in the sample, about 93% were seen once. This entry comes from a study of technical replicates of blood from four donors. The CDR3 is made up of 15 amino acids. With 1 base clipped from V and 3 bases from J, the junction kept 5 bases outside the gene matches. CDR1 and CDR2 from the germline V gene are MDHEN and SYDVKM. Specimen: T cells isolated from PBMCs. This clonotype originated in a human donor in good health. The gene calls are TRBV28 and TRBJ2-5, with 7 bases that match TRBD2. In nucleotides, the CDR3 is TGTGCCAGCAGTTTATCCCGGCGGGAGAAAGAGACCCAGTACTTC. It translates to CASSLSRREKETQYF.